Relative to its sample, the clone carrying this T cell receptor (beta chain) is large. Its antigen is undetermined. Each patient went into thyroid surgery without having received any treatment. Original processing methods: The authors used CDR3 differences across clinicopathological groups to build a distant-metastasis classifier for papillary thyroid cancer. TCRdb re-clonotyped the PCR reads via MiXCR. TCRdb, not the authors, supplied the V and J calls. The sample shows 15,000 to 20,000 clones, around 25% of them seen only once. The sample originates from a study of metastatic and nonmetastatic thyroid tumors. About the research overall: The comparison covered peripheral blood and tumor or nodule tissue in malignant and benign thyroid patients.

Germline V gene sequence: CDR1 DFQATT, CDR2 SNEGSKA (reference sequence). The CDR3 length is 12 residues. The V end lost 5 bases, the J end lost 6 bases, and 14 bases lay between the germline ends. Study-wide points: Benign nodules were reported to have significantly lower TCR beta diversity than malignant thyroid tumors, in blood and tumor.

Sequencing used adjacent normal tissue. The origin of this receptor is a female donor with papillary thyroid cancer or a benign thyroid nodule (not recorded which). Some clones in this sample may be carry-over from other donors' samples. The genes are TRBV20-1 and TRBJ2-7, with D possibly TRBD1 on 6 matching bases. The DNA for the CDR3 is TGCAGTGCTGGGAGAGACAGGCGCGAGCAGTACTTC. This sequence encodes CSAGRDRREQYF.